This note documents a single T cell receptor (beta chain) sequence. The length of the CDR3 is 13 residues. Germline lookup yields CDR1 MNHNY and CDR2 SVGAGI (reference sequence). The V end lost 2 bases, the J end lost 6 bases, and 8 bases lay between the germline ends. This sample is drawn from a study of blood T cell repertoires in COVID-19. Study-wide background: The United States, Italy and Spain supplied acute and convalescent COVID-19 samples. T cells, B-cell-depleted T cells, or PBMCs supplied cDNA or gDNA.

Per the study methods: Estimation of nucleated cell counts was performed using reference gene primer amplification. Produced via immunoSEQ multiplex PCR; TCRdb's table is partial and in-frame only. The D gene and trimming were derived from the DNA, and the V and J assignments and clone size from that table. Of some 130,000 clones in the sample, about 92% are singletons; the top ten hold about 4%. The sample was peripheral blood. The chain carries TRBV6-6 and TRBJ1-5, with TRBD1 as a possible D gene (5 bases). The source of this sequence is a man between 50 and 59 years old with active COVID-19. The CDR3 coding sequence is TGTGCCAGCAGTTACGGGGGGAGTCAGCCCCAGCATTTT. Amino acid sequence: CASSYGGSQPQHF.